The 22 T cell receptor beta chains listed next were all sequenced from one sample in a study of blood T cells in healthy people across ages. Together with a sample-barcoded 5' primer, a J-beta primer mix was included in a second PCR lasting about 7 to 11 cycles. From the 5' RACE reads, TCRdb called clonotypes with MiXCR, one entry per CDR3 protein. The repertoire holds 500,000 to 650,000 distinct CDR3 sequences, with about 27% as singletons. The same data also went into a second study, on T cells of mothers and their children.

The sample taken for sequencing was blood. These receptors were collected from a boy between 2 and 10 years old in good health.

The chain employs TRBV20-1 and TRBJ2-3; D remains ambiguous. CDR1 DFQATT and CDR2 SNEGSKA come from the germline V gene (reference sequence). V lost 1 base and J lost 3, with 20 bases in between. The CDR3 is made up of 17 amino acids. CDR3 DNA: TGCAGTGCTAGAGCGTCCGAGCAGAGGTTTCGAACAGATACGCAGTATTTT. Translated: CSARASEQRFRTDTQYF.

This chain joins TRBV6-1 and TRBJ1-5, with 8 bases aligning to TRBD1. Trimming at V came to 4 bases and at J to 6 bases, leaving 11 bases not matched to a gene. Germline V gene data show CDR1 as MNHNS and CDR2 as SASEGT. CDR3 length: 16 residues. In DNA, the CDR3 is TGTGCCAGCAGTGCTCTTGACAGGGGCTTCACTCAGCCCCAGCATTTT. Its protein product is CASSALDRGFTQPQHF.

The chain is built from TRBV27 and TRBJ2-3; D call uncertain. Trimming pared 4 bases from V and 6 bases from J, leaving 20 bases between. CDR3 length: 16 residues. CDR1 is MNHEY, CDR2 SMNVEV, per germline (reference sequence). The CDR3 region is CASSSSWSQITDTQYF. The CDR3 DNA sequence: TGTGCCAGCAGTTCCAGTTGGAGCCAGATCACGGATACGCAGTATTTT.

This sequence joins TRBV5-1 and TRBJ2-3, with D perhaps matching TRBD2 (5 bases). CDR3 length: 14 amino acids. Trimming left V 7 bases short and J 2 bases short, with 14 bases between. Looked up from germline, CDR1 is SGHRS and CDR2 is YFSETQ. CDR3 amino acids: CASGRGADTDTQYF. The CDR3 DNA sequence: TGCGCCAGCGGCCGGGGAGCCGACACAGATACGCAGTATTTT.

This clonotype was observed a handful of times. The CDR3 here is CSARSIGQGYTEAFF. The DNA for the CDR3 is TGCAGTGCTCGCAGCATAGGACAGGGGTACACTGAAGCTTTCTTT. This sequence joins TRBV20-1 and TRBJ1-1, with 9 positions matching TRBD1. Unmatched junction bases numbered 10, after V lost 5 bases and J lost 3 bases. The CDR3 runs to 15 residues. CDR1 and CDR2 (germline): DFQATT, SNEGSKA (reference sequence).

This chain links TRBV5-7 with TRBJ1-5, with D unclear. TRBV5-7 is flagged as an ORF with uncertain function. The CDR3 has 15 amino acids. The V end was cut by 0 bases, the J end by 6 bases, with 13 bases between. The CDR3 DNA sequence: TGTGCCAGCAGCTTGGGGGCGGTCAATGGTCAGCCCCAGCATTTT. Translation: CASSLGAVNGQPQHF.

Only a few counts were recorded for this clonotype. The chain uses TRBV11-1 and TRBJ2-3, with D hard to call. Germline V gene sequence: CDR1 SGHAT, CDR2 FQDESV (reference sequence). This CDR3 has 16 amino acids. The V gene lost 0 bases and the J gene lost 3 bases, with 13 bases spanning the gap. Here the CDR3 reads CASSLARGPTTDTQYF. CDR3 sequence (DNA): TGTGCCAGCAGCTTAGCCCGTGGGCCGACGACAGATACGCAGTATTTT.

The CDR3 region is CASSMVGRGRADTQYF. The CDR3 DNA sequence: TGTGCCAGTAGTATGGTGGGCAGGGGGCGCGCAGATACGCAGTATTTT. This chain connects TRBV19 to TRBJ2-3; 8 bases map to TRBD1. The CDR3 runs 16 residues. The ends lost 3 bases at V and 4 bases at J; junction bases unmatched: 9. Germline CDR1 LNHDA, CDR2 SQIVND (reference sequence).

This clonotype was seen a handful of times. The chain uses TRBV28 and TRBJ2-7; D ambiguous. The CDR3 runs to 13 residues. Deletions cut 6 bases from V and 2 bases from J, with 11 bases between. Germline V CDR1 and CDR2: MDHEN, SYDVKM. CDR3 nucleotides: TGTGCCAGCAGAACGGACGGTACCTACGAGCAGTACTTC. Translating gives CASRTDGTYEQYF.

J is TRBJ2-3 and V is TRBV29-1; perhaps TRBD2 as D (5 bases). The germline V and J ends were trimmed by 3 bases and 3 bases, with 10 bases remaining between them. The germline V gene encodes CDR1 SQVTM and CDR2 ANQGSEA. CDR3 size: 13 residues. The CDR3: CSVESDSTDTQYF. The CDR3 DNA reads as TGCAGCGTTGAGTCGGACTCAACAGATACGCAGTATTTT.

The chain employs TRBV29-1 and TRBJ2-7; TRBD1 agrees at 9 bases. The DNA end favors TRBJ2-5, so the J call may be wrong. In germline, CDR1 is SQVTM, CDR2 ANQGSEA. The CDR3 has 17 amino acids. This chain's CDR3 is CSVAIPGTGNLKETQYF. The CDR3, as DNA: TGCAGCGTTGCCATCCCCGGGACAGGGAACCTTAAAGAGACCCAGTACTTC.

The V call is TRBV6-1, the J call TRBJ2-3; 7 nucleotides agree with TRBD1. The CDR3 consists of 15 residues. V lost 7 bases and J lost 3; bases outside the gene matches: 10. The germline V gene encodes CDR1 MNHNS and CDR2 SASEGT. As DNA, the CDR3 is TGTGCCAGCATGGGTAGACAGGGAAGGACAGATACGCAGTATTTT. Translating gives CASMGRQGRTDTQYF.

DNA for the CDR3: TGTGCCAGCAGGCGTACTAGCGCCCAAGAGACCCAGTACTTC. Translation gives CASRRTSAQETQYF. This sequence joins TRBV27 and TRBJ2-5; 7 bases line up with TRBD2. Germline values: CDR1 MNHEY, CDR2 SMNVEV (reference sequence). There are 14 residues in the CDR3. The trim removed 6 bases at V and 1 base at J, leaving 5 bases unmatched.

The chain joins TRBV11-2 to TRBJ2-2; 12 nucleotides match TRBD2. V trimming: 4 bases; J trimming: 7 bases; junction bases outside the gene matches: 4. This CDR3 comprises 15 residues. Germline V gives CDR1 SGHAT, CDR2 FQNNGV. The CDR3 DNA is TGTGCCAGCAGCTCGACTAGCGGGAGAATCGGGGAGCTGTTTTTT. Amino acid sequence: CASSSTSGRIGELFF.

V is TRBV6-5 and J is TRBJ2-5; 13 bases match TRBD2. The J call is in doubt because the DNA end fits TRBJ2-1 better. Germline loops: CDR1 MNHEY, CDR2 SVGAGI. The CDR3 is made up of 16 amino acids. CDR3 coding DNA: TGTGCCAGCAGTTACTCTACTAGCGGGGGGGCTACTGAGCAGTTCTTC. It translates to CASSYSTSGGATEQFF.

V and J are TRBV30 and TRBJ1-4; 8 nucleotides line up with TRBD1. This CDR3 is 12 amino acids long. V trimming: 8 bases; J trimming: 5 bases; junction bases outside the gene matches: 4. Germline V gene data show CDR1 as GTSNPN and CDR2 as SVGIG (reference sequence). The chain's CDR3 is CASRGRNEKLFF. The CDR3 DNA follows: TGTGCCAGCAGGGGGCGGAATGAAAAACTGTTTTTT.

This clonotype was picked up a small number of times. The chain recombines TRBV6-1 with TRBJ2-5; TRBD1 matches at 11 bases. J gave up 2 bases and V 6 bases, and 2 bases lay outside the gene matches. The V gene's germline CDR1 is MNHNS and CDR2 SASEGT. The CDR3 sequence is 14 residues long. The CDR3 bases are TGTGCCAGCAGGGACAGGGGGCGACAAGAGACCCAGTACTTC. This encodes CASRDRGRQETQYF.

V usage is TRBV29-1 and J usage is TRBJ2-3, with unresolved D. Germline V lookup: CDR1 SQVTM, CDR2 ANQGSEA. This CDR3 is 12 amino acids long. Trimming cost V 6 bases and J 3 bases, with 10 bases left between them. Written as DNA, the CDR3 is TGCAGCGTCTTCGCTCCGACAGATACGCAGTATTTT. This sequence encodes CSVFAPTDTQYF.

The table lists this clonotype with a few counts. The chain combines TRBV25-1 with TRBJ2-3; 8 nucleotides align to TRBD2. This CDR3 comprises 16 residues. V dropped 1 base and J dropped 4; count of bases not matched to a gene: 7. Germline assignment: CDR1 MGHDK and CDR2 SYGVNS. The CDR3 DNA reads TGTGCCAGCAGTGAATTAAGCGGGAGATACGCAGATACGCAGTATTTT. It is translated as CASSELSGRYADTQYF. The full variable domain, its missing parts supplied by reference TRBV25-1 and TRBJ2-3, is EADIYQTPRYLVIGTGKKITLECSQTMGHDKMYWYQQDPGMELHLIHYSYGVNSTEKGDLSSESTVSRIRTEHFPLTLESARPSHTSQYLCASSELSGRYADTQYFGPGTRLTVL.

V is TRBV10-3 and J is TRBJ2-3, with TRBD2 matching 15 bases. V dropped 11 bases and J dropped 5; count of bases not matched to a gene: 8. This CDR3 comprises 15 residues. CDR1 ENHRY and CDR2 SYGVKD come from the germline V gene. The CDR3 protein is CAVSGGLAGGDTQYF. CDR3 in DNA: TGTGCCGTATCAGGGGGACTAGCGGGGGGAGATACGCAGTATTTT.

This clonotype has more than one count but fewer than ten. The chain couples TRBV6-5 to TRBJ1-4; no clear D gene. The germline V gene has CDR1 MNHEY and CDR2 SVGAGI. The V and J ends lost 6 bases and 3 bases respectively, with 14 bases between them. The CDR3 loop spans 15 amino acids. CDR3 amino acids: CASSVRAGSNEKLFF. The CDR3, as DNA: TGTGCCAGCAGCGTGAGGGCGGGATCTAATGAAAAACTGTTTTTT.

The CDR3 region is CASISGVGGGYEQYF. The CDR3 DNA follows: TGTGCCAGCATCTCAGGGGTCGGGGGTGGCTACGAGCAGTACTTC. The V call is TRBV2, the J call TRBJ2-5; D possibly matches TRBD1 or TRBD2 (6 bases each). The end of the DNA is better explained by TRBJ2-7, so the J call may be wrong. The CDR3 is 15 residues long. CDR1 and CDR2 (germline): SNHLY, FYNNEI.